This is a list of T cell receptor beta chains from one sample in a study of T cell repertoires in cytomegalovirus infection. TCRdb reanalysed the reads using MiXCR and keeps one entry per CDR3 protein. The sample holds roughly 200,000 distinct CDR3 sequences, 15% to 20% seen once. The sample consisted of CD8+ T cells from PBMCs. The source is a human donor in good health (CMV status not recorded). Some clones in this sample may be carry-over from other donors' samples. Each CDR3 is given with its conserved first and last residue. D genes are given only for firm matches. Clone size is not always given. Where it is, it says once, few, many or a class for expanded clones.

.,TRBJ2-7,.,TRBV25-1,TGTGCCAGCAGTGACCGGGACATCTACGAGCAGTACTTC,CASSDRDIYEQYF
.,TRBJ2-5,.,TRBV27,TGTGCCAGCAGACCCTTGGGGTACCAAGAGACCCAGTACTTC,CASRPLGYQETQYF
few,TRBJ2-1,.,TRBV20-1,TGCAGTGCTAGAGATAGAGGGGGGCTATACAATGAGCAGTTCTTC,CSARDRGGLYNEQFF
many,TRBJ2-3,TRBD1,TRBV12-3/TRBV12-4,TGTGCCAGCAGTTCCTTCACAGGGGGTTCACCGGCAGATACGCAGTATTTT,CASSSFTGGSPADTQYF
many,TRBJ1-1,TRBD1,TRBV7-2,TGTGCCAGCAGCGTCTTGACAGGGGGCAACACTGAAGCTTTCTTT,CASSVLTGGNTEAFF
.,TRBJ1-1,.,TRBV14,TGTGCCAGCAGCCAAGATCTAGGAACGGACATTGTCGCTGAAGCTTTCTTT,CASSQDLGTDIVAEAFF
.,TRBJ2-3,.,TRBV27,TGTGCCAGCAGAGGGGTTTTCAACACAGATACGCAGTATTTT,CASRGVFNTDTQYF
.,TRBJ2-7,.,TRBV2,TGTGCCAGCAGTGAATTTCCAGTCTCCTACGAGCAGTACTTC,CASSEFPVSYEQYF
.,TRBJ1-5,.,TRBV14,TGTGCCAGCAGCCCCGGGGTCGGGCAGCCCCAGCATTTT,CASSPGVGQPQHF
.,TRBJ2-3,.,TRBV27,TGTGCCAGCAGTTTTCACACAGATACGCAGTATTTT,CASSFHTDTQYF
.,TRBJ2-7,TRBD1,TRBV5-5,TGTGCCAGCAGCTTATCGGGACAGGGGGCCTACGAGCAGTACTTC,CASSLSGQGAYEQYF
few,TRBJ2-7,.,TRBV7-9,TGTGCCAGCAGCGCGCGCTGGGACGAGCAGTACTTC,CASSARWDEQYF
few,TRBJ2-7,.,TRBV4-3,TGCGCCAGCAGCCAAGATGCAGGGGGGGACTACGAGCAGTACTTC,CASSQDAGGDYEQYF
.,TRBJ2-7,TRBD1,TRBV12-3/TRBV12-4,TGTGCCAGCAGCCCACAGGGGGGAGCCGAGCAGTACTTC,CASSPQGGAEQYF
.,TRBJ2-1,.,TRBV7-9,TGTGCCAGCAGCTCCGACATGGCCCCCTACAATGAGCAGTTCTTC,CASSSDMAPYNEQFF
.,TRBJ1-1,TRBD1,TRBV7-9,TGTGCCAGCATCCACAGACAGGGGGCGGGGGGCACTGAAGCTTTCTTT,CASIHRQGAGGTEAFF
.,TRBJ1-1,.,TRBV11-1,TGTGCCAGCAGCTTACCAGGACGGGCTGAAGCTTTCTTT,CASSLPGRAEAFF
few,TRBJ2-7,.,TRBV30,TGTGCCTGGAGCCGAAGCGGGTCCGAGCAGTACTTC,CAWSRSGSEQYF
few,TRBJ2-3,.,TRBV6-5,TGTGCCAGCAGTCTCCAAATTACAGATACGCAGTATTTT,CASSLQITDTQYF
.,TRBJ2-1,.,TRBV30,TGTGCCTGGAGAGACAGGGACTTATCCTACAATGAGCAGTTCTTC,CAWRDRDLSYNEQFF
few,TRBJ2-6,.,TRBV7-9,TGTGCCAGCAGCTTAGCGGGGAGTGGGGCCAACGTCCTGACTTTC,CASSLAGSGANVLTF
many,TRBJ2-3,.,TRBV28,TGTGCCAGCAGTCCGGCGGGAGATACGCAGTATTTT,CASSPAGDTQYF
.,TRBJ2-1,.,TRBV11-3,TGTGCCAGCAGCATCCGGGACGGTAATAATGAGCAGTTCTTC,CASSIRDGNNEQFF
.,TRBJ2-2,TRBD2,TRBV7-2,TGTGCCAGCATAACCGGGGGGGCCACCGGGGAGCTGTTTTTT,CASITGGATGELFF
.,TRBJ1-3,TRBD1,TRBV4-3,TGCGCCAGCAGCCAAGCCACGGTGACAGGGAAATTCTTCACTGGAAACACCATATATTTT,CASSQATVTGKFFTGNTIYF
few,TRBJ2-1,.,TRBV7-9,TGTGCCAGCAGCGTTACCGCCCTGGAGCAGTTCTTC,CASSVTALEQFF
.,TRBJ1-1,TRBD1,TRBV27,TGTGCCAGCAGTATCACAGGGGCGAACACTGAAGCTTTCTTT,CASSITGANTEAFF
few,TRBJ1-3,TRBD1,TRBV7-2,TGTGCCAGCAGCTGGACAGGGGGCATGGCAGACACCATATATTTT,CASSWTGGMADTIYF
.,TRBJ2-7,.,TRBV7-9,TGTGCCAGCAGCCAGGAAGGGCGCAGTCACGAGCAGTACTTC,CASSQEGRSHEQYF
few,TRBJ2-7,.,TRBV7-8,TGTGCCAGCAGCCCCCCAGTCTCCTACGAGCAGTACTTC,CASSPPVSYEQYF
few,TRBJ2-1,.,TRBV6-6,TGTGCCAGCAGTTTAACCCGGGACAATGAGCAGTTCTTC,CASSLTRDNEQFF
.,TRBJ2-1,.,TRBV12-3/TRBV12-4,TGTGCCAGCAGTTTAGTTGTCCCAACTAAGGCCATTTCGTCCTACAATGAGCAGTTCTTC,CASSLVVPTKAISSYNEQFF
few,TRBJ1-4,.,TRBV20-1,TGCAGTGCTAGGGACGGCTGGTCAACTAATGAAAAACTGTTTTTT,CSARDGWSTNEKLFF